The next 7 T cell receptor beta chains were all read from a single sample in a study of T cells in Graves' hyperthyroidism and ophthalmopathy. Amplification targeted TCR beta CDR3 regions from RNA transcripts. The HTBI primer set served for first-round RT-PCR of the TCR CDR3. In TCRdb, the multiplex PCR reads were re-called with MiXCR into one record per CDR3 protein. This table holds roughly 300,000 distinct CDR3 sequences, roughly 21% found once. The sequencing sample was made of blood. These receptors were taken from a woman aged 45-59 years with Graves' hyperthyroidism.

The gene calls are TRBV29-1 and TRBJ2-3; D not certain. The CDR3 is 11 residues long. V was trimmed by 2 bases and J by 6 bases, leaving 6 bases between them. Per the germline V gene, CDR1 is SQVTM and CDR2 is ANQGSEA. The CDR3 loop reads CSVELGDTQYF. CDR3 bases: TGCAGCGTTGAACTGGGGGATACGCAGTATTTT.

This clonotype has a handful of counts. CDR3 in DNA: TGCGCCAGCAGCTTCGAGGGTGGTAGCGGGAAAATCTCGTCCTACAATGAGCAGTTCTTC. This sequence encodes CASSFEGGSGKISSYNEQFF. The chain has TRBV5-1 and TRBJ2-1, with TRBD2 matching over 8 bases. CDR3 size: 20 residues. Looked up from germline, CDR1 is SGHRS and CDR2 is YFSETQ. J was trimmed by 1 base and V by 2 bases; bases with no gene match: 17.

This clonotype was counted many times. The gene calls are TRBV28 and TRBJ1-2, with 7 bases fitting TRBD1. Germline lookup yields CDR1 MDHEN and CDR2 SYDVKM. With 8 bases clipped from V and 6 bases from J, the junction kept 18 bases outside the gene matches. The CDR3 length is 16 residues. The CDR3 DNA reads TGTGCCAGCCGCTCACAAAGCCCGGGACAGAGAGATGGCTACACCTTC. Translating gives CASRSQSPGQRDGYTF.

The J gene is TRBJ2-7, the V gene TRBV29-1, with 10 nucleotides matching TRBD1. The germline CDR1 and CDR2 sequences are SQVTM and ANQGSEA. CDR3 length equals 13 residues. Unmatched junction bases numbered 6, after V lost 7 bases and J lost 3 bases. CDR3 loop: CSATGGFGYEQYF. CDR3 DNA sequence: TGCAGCGCGACAGGGGGCTTCGGCTACGAGCAGTACTTC.

This clonotype appeared many times. V gene TRBV18 combines with J gene TRBJ1-4, with TRBD1 matching 7 bases. Germline trimming cut 5 bases from V and 6 bases from J; bases unmatched to any gene: 3. This CDR3 has 13 amino acids. From germline, CDR1 is KGHSH and CDR2 LQKENI. Written as DNA, the CDR3 is TGTGCCAGCTCATCGGGACAGTATGAAAAACTGTTTTTT. Protein sequence: CASSSGQYEKLFF.

This clonotype has at least ten counts. The chain links TRBV28 to TRBJ2-7; D call uncertain. The germline V and J ends were trimmed by 6 bases and 0 bases, with 12 bases remaining between them. The CDR3 extends over 14 amino acids. Germline loops: CDR1 MDHEN, CDR2 SYDVKM. The chain's CDR3 is CASSPNWDSYEQYF. The CDR3 DNA sequence: TGTGCCAGCAGCCCAAACTGGGACTCCTACGAGCAGTACTTC.

This clonotype was counted at least ten times. The chain joins TRBV28 to TRBJ1-3; no firm D call. The CDR3 sequence is 15 residues long. Looked up from germline, CDR1 is MDHEN and CDR2 is SYDVKM. Deletions cut 6 bases from V and 3 bases from J, with 15 bases between. CDR3 in DNA: TGTGCCAGCAGACGACCCGGGCCTAGTGGAAACACCATATATTTT. It encodes CASRRPGPSGNTIYF.